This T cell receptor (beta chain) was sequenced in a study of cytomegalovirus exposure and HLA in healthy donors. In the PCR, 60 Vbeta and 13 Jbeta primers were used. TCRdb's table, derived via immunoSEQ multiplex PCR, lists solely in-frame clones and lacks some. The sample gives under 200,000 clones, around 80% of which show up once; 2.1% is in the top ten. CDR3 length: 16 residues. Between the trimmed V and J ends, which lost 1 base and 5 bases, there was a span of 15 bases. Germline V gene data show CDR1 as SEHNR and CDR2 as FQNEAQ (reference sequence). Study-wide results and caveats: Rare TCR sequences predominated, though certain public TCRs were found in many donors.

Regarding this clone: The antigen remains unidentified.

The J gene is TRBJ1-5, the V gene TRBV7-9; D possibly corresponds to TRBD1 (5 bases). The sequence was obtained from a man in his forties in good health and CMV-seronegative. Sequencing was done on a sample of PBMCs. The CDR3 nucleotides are TGTGCCAGCAGCTTAGTTGGGGGGGGTCCCGATCAGCCCCAGCATTTT. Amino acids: CASSLVGGGPDQPQHF.